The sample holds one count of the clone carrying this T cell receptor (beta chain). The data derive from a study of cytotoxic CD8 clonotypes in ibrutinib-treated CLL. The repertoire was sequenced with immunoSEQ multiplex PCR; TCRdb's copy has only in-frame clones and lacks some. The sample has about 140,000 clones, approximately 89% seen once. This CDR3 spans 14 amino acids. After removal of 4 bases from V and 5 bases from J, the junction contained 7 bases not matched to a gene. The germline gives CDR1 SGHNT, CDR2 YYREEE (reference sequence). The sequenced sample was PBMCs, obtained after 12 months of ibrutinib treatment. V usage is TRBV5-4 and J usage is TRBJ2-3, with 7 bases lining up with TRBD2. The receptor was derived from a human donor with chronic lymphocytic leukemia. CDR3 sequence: CASSRGVKGDTQYF. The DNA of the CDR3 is TGTGCCAGCAGCCGGGGGGTTAAGGGAGATACGCAGTATTTT.